These T cell receptor beta chains were read from a single sample in a study of control samples from healthy donors and cancer patients. Some clones are missing from TCRdb's copy, which holds only in-frame ones; the method was immunoSEQ multiplex PCR. The data hold 40,000 to 50,000 clones, with more than 65% observed a single time. The source material was formalin-fixed, paraffin-embedded tissue. The source is a male donor with melanoma. Both conserved end residues are part of each CDR3. A D gene is named only where the DNA matches it firmly. A clone size is listed for some rows: how often the clone was seen (once, few, many), or a class if it is expanded.

v_call,clone_size,j_call,d_call,cdr3_nt,cdr3_aa
TRBV29-1,-,TRBJ2-7,TRBD2,TGCAGCGTTGTAGGTTACCTAGCGGGGGAATCCTACGAGCAGTACTTC,CSVVGYLAGESYEQYF
TRBV3-1/TRBV3-2,-,TRBJ1-2,TRBD1,TGTGCCAGCAGCCCTCCCGGGACAGCCTATGGCTACACCTTC,CASSPPGTAYGYTF
TRBV7-7,-,TRBJ2-3,-,TGTGCTAGCAGCTTAGAATGGTCAGATACGCAGTATTTT,CASSLEWSDTQYF
TRBV18,-,TRBJ2-3,-,TGTGCCAGCTCCCCCTCGAGTTCAGATACGCAGTATTTT,CASSPSSSDTQYF
TRBV12-3/TRBV12-4,-,TRBJ1-1,-,TGTGCCAGCAGTATGGGGGACACTGAAGCTTTCTTT,CASSMGDTEAFF
TRBV7-7,-,TRBJ2-2,TRBD1,TGTGCTAGCAGCCGGGACAGGGGATGGACCGGGGAGCTGTTTTTT,CASSRDRGWTGELFF
TRBV10-1,-,TRBJ2-1,TRBD2,TGCGCCAGCAGTTCAACTAGCGGGAGTTGGAATGAGCAGTTCTTC,CASSSTSGSWNEQFF
TRBV11-2,medium-sized,TRBJ2-7,TRBD2,TGTGCCAGCAGCTTAGTGGGGGGGTCCTACGAGCAGTACTTC,CASSLVGGSYEQYF
TRBV11-3,once,TRBJ1-1,TRBD1,TGTGCCAGCAGCCCGGGACAGGGTTTTGCTGAAGCTTTCTTT,CASSPGQGFAEAFF
TRBV2,-,TRBJ2-2,-,TGTGCCAGCAGGGGACCGGCCGGGGAGCTGTTTTTT,CASRGPAGELFF
TRBV28,-,TRBJ2-7,TRBD2,TGTGCCAGCAGTAGATTAGCGGGAGGGCAGTTCAAGCAGTACTTC,CASSRLAGGQFKQYF
TRBV13,-,TRBJ2-1,-,TGTGCCAGCACTTTCGTGCCGAGCTCCTACAATGAGCAGTTCTTC,CASTFVPSSYNEQFF
TRBV28,-,TRBJ2-7,-,TGTGCCAGCAGTTTTGATTCTGGCGGAACCTACGAGCAGTACTTC,CASSFDSGGTYEQYF
TRBV7-2,-,TRBJ1-5,-,TGTGCCAGCAGCTTGGGGGAAGGTAATCAGCCCCAGCATTTT,CASSLGEGNQPQHF
TRBV5-5,-,TRBJ2-1,TRBD2,TGTGCCAGCACCACCGGGACTAGTAGAGCCAATGAGCAGTTCTTC,CASTTGTSRANEQFF
TRBV7-9,few,TRBJ2-3,-,TGTGCCAGCATCTCAGACACAGATACGCAGTATTTT,CASISDTDTQYF
TRBV2,-,TRBJ1-1,-,TGTGCCAGCAGGCAGGGGCCGGGCACTGAAGCTTTCTTT,CASRQGPGTEAFF
TRBV19,-,TRBJ1-2,TRBD1,TGTGCCAGTATTCAGGCGACAGGGCTCTATGGCTACACCTTC,CASIQATGLYGYTF
TRBV30,few,TRBJ2-4,-,TGTGCCTGGAGTGTGGGAAAAAACATTCAGTACTTC,CAWSVGKNIQYF
TRBV7-9,-,TRBJ2-7,-,TGTGCCAGCAGCTGGGACACTGGGGTGCAGTACTTC,CASSWDTGVQYF
TRBV11-2,-,TRBJ2-7,TRBD2,TGTGCCAGCAGCTCTGGGACTAGCGGGAGGTCGACCTACGAGCAGTACTTC,CASSSGTSGRSTYEQYF
TRBV7-9,-,TRBJ2-7,TRBD2,TGTGCCAGCAGCGTTAGTAGTAAGGGACTAGCGGGAGGCGAGCAGTACTTC,CASSVSSKGLAGGEQYF
TRBV25-1,medium-sized,TRBJ2-5,TRBD2,TGTGCCAGCAGGCGGGGGAGGGAGACCCAGTACTTC,CASRRGRETQYF
TRBV12-3/TRBV12-4,-,TRBJ2-3,-,TGTGCCAGCAGTTTACAATACACAGATACGCAGTATTTT,CASSLQYTDTQYF
TRBV30,-,TRBJ1-5,TRBD1,TGTGCCTGGAGTGGACCCACCTTGGTCGGACAGGGGATTGTCAATCAGCCCCAGCATTTT,CAWSGPTLVGQGIVNQPQHF
TRBV3-1/TRBV3-2,few,TRBJ1-2,-,TGTGCCAGCAGCCAATTTTCGGACAGCCATGGCTACACCTTC,CASSQFSDSHGYTF
TRBV13,-,TRBJ2-1,-,TGTGCCAGCAGCTTATTCGGAAGGGGCACTCGAGAGCAGTTCTTC,CASSLFGRGTREQFF
TRBV27,-,TRBJ1-2,-,TGTGCCAGCAGTTTATGGGAGGGGAAAGGCTACACCTTC,CASSLWEGKGYTF
TRBV28,-,TRBJ1-2,-,TGTGCCAGCAGCCTCTCCCCCCATCAACTCTATGGCTACACCTTC,CASSLSPHQLYGYTF
TRBV2,once,TRBJ2-1,-,TGTGCCAGCAGTTTCTCCTACAATGAGCAGTTCTTC,CASSFSYNEQFF
TRBV30,many,TRBJ1-6,-,TGTGCCTGGAGGAGGCCCAGGGGAACCTATAATTCACCCCTCCACTTT,CAWRRPRGTYNSPLHF